Sequencing of this T cell receptor (beta chain) was carried out in a study of metastatic and nonmetastatic thyroid tumors. About the study: Both malignant and benign thyroid patients supplied peripheral blood and tumor or nodule tissue samples, across which the repertoires of these patients were then compared. Study-wide results and caveats: As reported, TCR beta diversity in blood and tumor was significantly higher in malignant thyroid tumors than in benign nodules.

Until they underwent thyroid surgery, no patient had received any treatment. MiXCR reprocessed the PCR reads for TCRdb. Here the sample spans tens of thousands of clones, roughly 18% being singletons. Losses at the gene ends were 3 bases for V and 3 bases for J; bases not matched to a gene: 5. This CDR3 has 15 amino acids. Per the germline V gene, CDR1 is DFQATT and CDR2 is SNEGSKA (reference sequence). Details on this clone: The target antigen is unknown. The same CDR3 also results from other DNA sequences found in this sample.

This receptor was identified in a male donor with papillary thyroid cancer or a benign thyroid nodule (not recorded which). Some clones in this sample may be carry-over from other donors' samples. This chain links TRBV20-1 with TRBJ2-2, with 9 bases matching TRBD2. The sample consisted of blood. The CDR3 spells CSARAGGDYTGELFF. The DNA of the CDR3 is TGCAGTGCTAGGGCGGGAGGGGATTACACCGGGGAGCTGTTTTTT.